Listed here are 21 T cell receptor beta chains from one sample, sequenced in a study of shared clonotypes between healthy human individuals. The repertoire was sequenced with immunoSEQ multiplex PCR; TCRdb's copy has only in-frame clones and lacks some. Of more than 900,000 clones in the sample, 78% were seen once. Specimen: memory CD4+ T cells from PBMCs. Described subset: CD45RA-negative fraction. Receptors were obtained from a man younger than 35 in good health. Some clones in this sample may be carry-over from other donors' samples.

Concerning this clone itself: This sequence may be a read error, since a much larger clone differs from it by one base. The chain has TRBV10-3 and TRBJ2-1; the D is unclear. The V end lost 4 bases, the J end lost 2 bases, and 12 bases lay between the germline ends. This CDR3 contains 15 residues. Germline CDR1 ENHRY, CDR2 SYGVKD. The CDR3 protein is CAISATELTYNEQFF. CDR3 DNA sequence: TGTGCCATCAGTGCAACCGAACTGACCTACAATGAGCAGTTCTTC.

The CDR3: CASSQDAGTPSYEQYF. The CDR3 bases are TGCGCCAGCAGCCAAGATGCGGGGACCCCCTCCTACGAGCAGTACTTC. The chain recombines TRBV4-1 with TRBJ2-7; a possible D gene is TRBD2 (6 bases). With 0 bases removed from V and 0 bases from J, the gap between germline ends came to 12 bases. The CDR3 has 16 residues. Germline V gives CDR1 MGHRA, CDR2 YSYEKL.

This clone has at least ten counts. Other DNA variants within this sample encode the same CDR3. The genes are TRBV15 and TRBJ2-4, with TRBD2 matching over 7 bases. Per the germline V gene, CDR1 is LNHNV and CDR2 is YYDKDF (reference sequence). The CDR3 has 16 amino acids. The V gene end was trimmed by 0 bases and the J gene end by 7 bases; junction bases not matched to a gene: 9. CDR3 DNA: TGTGCCACCAGCAGAGAGGGGGGGACTCCGCCCAACATTCAGTACTTC. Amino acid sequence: CATSREGGTPPNIQYF.

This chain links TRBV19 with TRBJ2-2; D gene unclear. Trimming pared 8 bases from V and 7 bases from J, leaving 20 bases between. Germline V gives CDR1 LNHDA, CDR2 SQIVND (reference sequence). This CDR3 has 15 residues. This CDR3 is CASSQSQSVIGELFF. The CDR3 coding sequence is TGTGCCAGTTCCCAGAGCCAGTCGGTTATCGGGGAGCTGTTTTTT.

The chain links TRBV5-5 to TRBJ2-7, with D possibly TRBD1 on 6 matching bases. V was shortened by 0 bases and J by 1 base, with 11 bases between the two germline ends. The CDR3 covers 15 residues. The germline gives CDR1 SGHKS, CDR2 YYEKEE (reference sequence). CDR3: CASSLDRDTSYEQYF. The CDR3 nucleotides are TGTGCCAGCAGCTTGGATAGGGACACTTCCTACGAGCAGTACTTC.

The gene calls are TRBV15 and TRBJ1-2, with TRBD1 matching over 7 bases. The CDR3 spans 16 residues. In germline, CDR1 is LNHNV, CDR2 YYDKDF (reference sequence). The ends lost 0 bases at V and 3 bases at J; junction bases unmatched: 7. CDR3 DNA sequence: TGTGCCACCAGCAGAGATTTCGTCGGGACAGACTATGGCTACACCTTC. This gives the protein CATSRDFVGTDYGYTF.

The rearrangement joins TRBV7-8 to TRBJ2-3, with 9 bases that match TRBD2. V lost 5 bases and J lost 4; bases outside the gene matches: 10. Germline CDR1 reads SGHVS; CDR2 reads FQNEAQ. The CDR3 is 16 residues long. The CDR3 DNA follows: TGTGCCAGCAGCCGAGCTCGGGCGGGAGGGCCAGATACGCAGTATTTT. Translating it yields CASSRARAGGPDTQYF.

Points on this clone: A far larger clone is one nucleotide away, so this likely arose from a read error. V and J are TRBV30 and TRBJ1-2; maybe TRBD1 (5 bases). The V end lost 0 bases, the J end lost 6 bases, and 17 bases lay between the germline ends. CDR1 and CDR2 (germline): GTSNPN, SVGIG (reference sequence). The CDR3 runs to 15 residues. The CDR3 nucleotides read TGTGCCTGGAGTGTACTTGTCAGAGGGACGGATGGCTACACCTTC. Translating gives CAWSVLVRGTDGYTF.

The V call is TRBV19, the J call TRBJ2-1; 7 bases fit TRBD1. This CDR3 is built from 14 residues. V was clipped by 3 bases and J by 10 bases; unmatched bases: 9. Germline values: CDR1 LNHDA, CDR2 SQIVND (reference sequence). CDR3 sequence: CASSISTGMDEQFF. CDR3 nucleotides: TGTGCCAGTAGTATCTCGACAGGGATGGACGAGCAGTTCTTC. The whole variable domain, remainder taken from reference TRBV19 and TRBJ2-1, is DGGITQSPKYLFRKEGQNVTLSCEQNLNHDAMYWYRQDPGQGLRLIYYSQIVNDFQKGDIAEGYSVSREKKESFPLTVTSAQKNPTAFYLCASSISTGMDEQFFGPGTRLTVL.

DNA of the CDR3: TGTGCCAGCTCCCTAATGCCGGCTAGCACAGATACGCAGTATTTT. Translation gives CASSLMPASTDTQYF. This chain joins TRBV18 and TRBJ2-3; D gene unclear. Trimming shortened V by 6 bases and J by 0 bases, and 13 bases separated the two germline ends. The CDR3 has 15 amino acids. Germline values: CDR1 KGHSH, CDR2 LQKENI.

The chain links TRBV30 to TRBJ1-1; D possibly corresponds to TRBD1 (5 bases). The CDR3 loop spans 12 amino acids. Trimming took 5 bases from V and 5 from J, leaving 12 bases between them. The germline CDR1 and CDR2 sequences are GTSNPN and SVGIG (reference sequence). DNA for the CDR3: TGTGCCTGGGACCAGGGTGGTACTGAAGCTTTCTTT. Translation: CAWDQGGTEAFF.

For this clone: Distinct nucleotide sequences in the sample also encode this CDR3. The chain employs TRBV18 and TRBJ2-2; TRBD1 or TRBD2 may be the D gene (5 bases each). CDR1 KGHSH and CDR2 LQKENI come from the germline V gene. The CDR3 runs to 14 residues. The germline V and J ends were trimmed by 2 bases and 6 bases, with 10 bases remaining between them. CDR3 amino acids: CASSPLQEAGELFF. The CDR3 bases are TGTGCCAGCTCACCATTACAGGAGGCCGGGGAGCTGTTTTTT.

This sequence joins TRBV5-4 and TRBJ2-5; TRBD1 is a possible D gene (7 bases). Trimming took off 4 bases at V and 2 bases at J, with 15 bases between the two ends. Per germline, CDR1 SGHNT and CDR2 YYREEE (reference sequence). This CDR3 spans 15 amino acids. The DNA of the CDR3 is TGTGCCAGCAGCCCCCGGGGGACAGCGCAAGAGACCCAGTACTTC. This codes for CASSPRGTAQETQYF.

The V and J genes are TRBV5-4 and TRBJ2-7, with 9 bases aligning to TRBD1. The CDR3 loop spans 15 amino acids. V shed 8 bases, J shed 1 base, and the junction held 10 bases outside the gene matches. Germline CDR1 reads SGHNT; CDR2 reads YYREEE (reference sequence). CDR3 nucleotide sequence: TGTGCCAGGAGAACAGGGGGCAATCGGTCCTACGAGCAGTACTTC. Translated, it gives CARRTGGNRSYEQYF. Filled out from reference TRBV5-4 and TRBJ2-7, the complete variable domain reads ETGVTQSPTHLIKTRGQQVTLRCSSQSGHNTVSWYQQALGQGPQFIFQYYREEENGRGNFPPRFSGLQFPNYSSELNVNALELDDSALYLCARRTGGNRSYEQYFGPGTRLTVT.

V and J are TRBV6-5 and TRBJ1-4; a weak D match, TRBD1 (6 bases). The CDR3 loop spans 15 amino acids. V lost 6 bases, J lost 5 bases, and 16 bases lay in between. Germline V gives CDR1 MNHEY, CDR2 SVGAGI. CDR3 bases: TGTGCCAGCAGCCTGGCGGGGGCCTCCAATGAAAAACTGTTTTTT. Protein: CASSLAGASNEKLFF.

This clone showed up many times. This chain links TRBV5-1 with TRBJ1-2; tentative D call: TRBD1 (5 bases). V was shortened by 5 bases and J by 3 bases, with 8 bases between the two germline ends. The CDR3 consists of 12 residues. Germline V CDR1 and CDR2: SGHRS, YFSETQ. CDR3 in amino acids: CASRGQDYGYTF. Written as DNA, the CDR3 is TGCGCCAGCAGGGGGCAGGACTATGGCTACACCTTC.

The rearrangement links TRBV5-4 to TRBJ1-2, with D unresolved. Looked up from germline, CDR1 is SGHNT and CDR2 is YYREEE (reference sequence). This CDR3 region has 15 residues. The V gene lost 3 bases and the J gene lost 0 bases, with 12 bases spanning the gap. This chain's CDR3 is CASSSTAGSNYGYTF. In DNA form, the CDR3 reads TGTGCCAGCAGCTCAACAGCCGGGTCTAACTATGGCTACACCTTC.

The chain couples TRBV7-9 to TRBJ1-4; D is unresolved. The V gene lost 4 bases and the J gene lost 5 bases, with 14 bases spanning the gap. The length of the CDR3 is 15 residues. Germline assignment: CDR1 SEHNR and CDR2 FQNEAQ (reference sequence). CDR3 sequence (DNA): TGTGCCAGCAGCTCATGGCTCCGACAAAATGAAAAACTGTTTTTT. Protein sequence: CASSSWLRQNEKLFF.

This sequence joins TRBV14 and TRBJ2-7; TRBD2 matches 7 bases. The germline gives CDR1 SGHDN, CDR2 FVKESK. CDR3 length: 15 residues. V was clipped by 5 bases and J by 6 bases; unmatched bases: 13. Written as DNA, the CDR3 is TGTGCCAGCAGCGGACGAGCGGGAAAAGAAGGCGAGCAGTACTTC. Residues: CASSGRAGKEGEQYF. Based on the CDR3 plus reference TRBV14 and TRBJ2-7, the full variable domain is EAGVTQFPSHSVIEKGQTVTLRCDPISGHDNLYWYRRVMGKEIKFLLHFVKESKQDESGMPNNRFLAERTGGTYSTLKVQPAELEDSGVYFCASSGRAGKEGEQYFGPGTRLTVT.

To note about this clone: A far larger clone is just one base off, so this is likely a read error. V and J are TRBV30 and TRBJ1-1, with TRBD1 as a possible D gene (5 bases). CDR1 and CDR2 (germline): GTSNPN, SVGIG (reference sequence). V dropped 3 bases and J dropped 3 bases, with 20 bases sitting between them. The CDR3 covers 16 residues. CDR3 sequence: CAWSAFWGGMDTEAFF. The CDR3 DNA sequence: TGTGCCTGGAGCGCTTTTTGGGGGGGAATGGACACTGAAGCTTTCTTT.

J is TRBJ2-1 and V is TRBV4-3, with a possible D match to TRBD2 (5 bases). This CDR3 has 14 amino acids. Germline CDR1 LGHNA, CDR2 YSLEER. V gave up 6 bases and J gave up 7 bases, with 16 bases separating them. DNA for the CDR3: TGCGCCAGCAGAAGGGAGATGGCTAGTAATGAGCAGTTCTTC. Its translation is CASRREMASNEQFF.